This TCR beta chain was documented in a study of OX40 agonist ivuxolimab in advanced cancers. Describing the broader study: Ivuxolimab, which targeted the costimulatory receptor OX40 (CD134), was an agonistic, fully human IgG2 monoclonal antibody. Intravenous ivuxolimab was administered to patients every 2 weeks at six dose levels: 0.01, 0.1, 0.3, 1.5, 3 and 10 mg/kg. Among the roughly 50 dose-escalation patients, about 20 had hepatocellular carcinoma, roughly 15 melanoma, 9 renal cell carcinoma and 9 head and neck cancer. In the dose-escalation cohort, 70% to 90% of patients were male, and the mean age was 60 years with a range of roughly 20 to 80. Patients were allowed to have had prior anti-PD-1, anti-PD-L1 or anti-CTLA-4 therapy, and 40% to 45% of the dose-escalation patients had previously received checkpoint inhibitors. Three dose-escalation patients achieved partial responses, one with hepatocellular carcinoma and two with cutaneous melanoma. The purpose of peripheral TCRbeta sequencing was to test whether ivuxolimab changed TCR sequence diversity and led to clonal T-cell expansion. The paper reports the monotherapy dose-escalation portion (N = 52 patients) of the phase I ivuxolimab trial.

The investigation overall reported the following: Low levels of normalized T-cell clonal expansion were also seen in some nonresponding patients. Clonal expansion of both CD4+ and CD8+ blood T cells was observed from baseline to week 6 at doses 0.1 to 3.0 mg/kg. In partial responders in the 0.1-3.0 mg/kg groups, normalized peripheral clonal expansion was found to be among the lowest, especially among CD8+ T cells. After ivuxolimab, expanded clones were on average more numerous among CD8+ T cells than among CD4+ T cells. The antigen specificity of the peripheral T cells that underwent clonal expansion was not determined.

This clone was observed once. It has no known antigen specificity. No quality values exist for individual bases; no much larger clone is one base distant. Genomic DNA was extracted from sorted cells for sequencing of the TCRbeta CDR3 region. TCRbeta CDR3 regions were sequenced using the immunoSEQ Assay. In its TCRdb copy, this immuneACCESS table keeps in-frame sequences only and misses some clones. Where compared with another copy, unresolved V genes explain less than half of these, and the others have no known cause. A total of tens of thousands of clones appear in this sample, about 85% of them only once. More than 3% of the sample rests with the top ten. Measured from the cysteine to the phenylalanine, the CDR3 is 12 residues long. Only CDR3 DNA is held: 36 bases, read in frame from base 1. The germline V gene sets CDR1 to SQVTM and CDR2 to ANQGSEA. V was cut back by 7 bases and J by 2 bases, leaving a gap of 11 bases between them.

The trial excluded patients who had a history of autoimmune disease or who were on systemic immunosuppression. Peripheral blood for TCR sequencing was collected from all dose cohorts at baseline, on cycle 4 day 1, and on cycle 7 day 1. The samples were drawn from a first-in-human, open-label, multicenter phase I dose-escalation trial of ivuxolimab. Adults with locally advanced or metastatic head and neck squamous cell, hepatocellular, melanoma or renal cell carcinoma were enrolled in the trial. Before TCR sequencing, CD4+ T cells and CD8+ T cells from peripheral blood were sorted into separate populations.

The receptor's source is an adult with an advanced solid tumor such as melanoma, head and neck, liver or kidney cancer. Sequenced material: CD4+ or CD8+ T cells sorted from blood, taken in a trial of the OX40 agonist ivuxolimab. The chain employs TRBV29-1 and TRBJ2-5; no D segment can be confidently identified. The DNA sequence follows: TGCAGCGGGCAGCAGCGACAAGAGACCCAGTACTTC. It encodes CSGQQRQETQYF.